This TCR beta chain was sequenced during a study of blood T cell repertoires in COVID-19 (dated by TCRdb to the early 2020s). For the wider study: Samples from collaborators originated in the United States, Italy and Spain and spanned both the acute and convalescent phases of COVID-19. The material from the prospective study consisted of cDNA or gDNA derived from T cells, B-cell-depleted T cells, or PBMCs. Deeply sampled blood TCRbeta repertoires from subjects exposed to, actively infected with, or recovered from COVID-19 were included in the dataset. The repertoires were made available in a free public database intended to serve as a resource for research on the immune response to SARS-CoV-2. The samples were drawn from two sources: the first 160 participants of the ongoing ImmuneRACE study, and about 1,300 subjects contributed by 6 global collaborators. Nearly every sample came with metadata listing a de-identified subject ID, COVID-19 status, age in years and sex. Where available, HLA class I and class II types were taken from metadata supplied by the sample provider and were not determined by assay-based typing. Points the paper makes about the study in general: The quantity of clinical and demographic metadata differed by source and by participant and was supplied without curation.

Participants in the prospective study were enrolled through a virtual design, were aged roughly 18 to 100 years, and lived in approximately 25 United States geographic areas. To assign participants to cohorts, the prospective study relied on clinical history that participants themselves reported in a screening survey and a study questionnaire. ImmuneRACE Cohort 3 recovered participants were defined by two consecutive negative NP/OP PCR tests, healthcare professional clearance, or symptom resolution. In the prospective study, whole blood, serum and a nasopharyngeal or oropharyngeal swab were collected from each participant by mobile phlebotomists. Prospective study participants could optionally give additional blood draws and questionnaires over an approximately two-month period. Before DNA extraction, blood samples from the prospective study were shipped at room temperature or frozen. A distance of 7 bases separates the germline ends of V and J, which lose 0 bases and 5 bases respectively. The germline V gene sets CDR1 to SGHDN and CDR2 to FVKESK. From its cysteine to its phenylalanine, the CDR3 spans 13 amino acids. The CDR3 DNA has 39 bases and is translated from base 1.

This clone was seen only once. Its antigen remains undetermined. Per-nucleotide qualities are absent, and no much larger clonotype sits a single base away. The immunoSEQ Assay, a bias-controlled multiplex PCR, was used to amplify TCRbeta CDR3 regions from genomic DNA. The source study handled its data this way. Nucleated cell counts per sample were estimated from amplification of reference gene primers within the assay. Sequence reads were collapsed and filtered to measure the absolute abundance of every unique TCRbeta CDR3 rearrangement. For each sample, productive Simpson clonality was calculated as the square root of Simpson's diversity index across productive rearrangements. Held by TCRdb, this immuneACCESS table contains in-frame sequences only and omits some clones. Under half of the omission traces to an unresolved V gene where checked; the cause of the rest is unknown. D and trimming come from the DNA, and the V and J calls and clone size come from that table. In this sample the table shows over 400,000 clones, roughly nine tenths of which occur a single time. Jointly, the top ten make up just over 8% of the sample.

The V and J segments used are TRBV14 and TRBJ2-5; the D gene remains uncertain. This receptor was obtained from an older woman who had recovered from COVID-19. The sample comprised PBMCs or T cells enriched from blood (not recorded which). The CDR3 protein: CASSQDLSETQYF. The bases read TGTGCCAGCAGCCAAGACCTTTCGGAGACCCAGTACTTC.